This T cell receptor (beta chain) was sequenced for a study of technical replicates of blood from several donors. The V and J ends lost 4 bases and 2 bases, in that order; junction bases with no gene match: 6. Looked up from germline, CDR1 is SGHRS and CDR2 is YFSETQ. The CDR3 loop spans 15 amino acids. Sequencing used immunoSEQ multiplex PCR; TCRdb keeps in-frame clones, though not all of them. The data show 74,000 or so clones, under 95% seen once. Sequences were obtained from T cells isolated from PBMCs. This receptor was identified in a human donor in good health. V usage is TRBV5-1 and J usage is TRBJ2-7; TRBD2 matches 10 bases. The CDR3 loop is CASSGPSGSPYEQYF. CDR3 nucleotides: TGCGCCAGCAGCGGGCCTAGCGGGAGTCCCTACGAGCAGTACTTC.